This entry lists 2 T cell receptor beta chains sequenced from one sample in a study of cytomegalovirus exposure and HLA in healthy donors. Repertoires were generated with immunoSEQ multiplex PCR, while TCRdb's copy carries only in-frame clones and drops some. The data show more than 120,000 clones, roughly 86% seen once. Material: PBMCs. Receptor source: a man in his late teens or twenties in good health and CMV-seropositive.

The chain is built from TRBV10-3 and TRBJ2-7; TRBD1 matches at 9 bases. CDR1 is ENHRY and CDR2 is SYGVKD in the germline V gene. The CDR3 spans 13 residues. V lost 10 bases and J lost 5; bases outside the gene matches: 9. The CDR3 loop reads CATLQGALNEQYF. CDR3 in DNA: TGTGCCACCTTACAGGGGGCTTTAAACGAGCAGTACTTC.

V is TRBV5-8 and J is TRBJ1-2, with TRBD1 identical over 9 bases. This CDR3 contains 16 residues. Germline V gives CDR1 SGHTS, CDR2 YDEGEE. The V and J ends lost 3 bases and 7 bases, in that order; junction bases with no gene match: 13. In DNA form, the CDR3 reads TGTGCCAGCAGCTCCCGGGACAGGGAGAAGAGTGGTGGCTACACCTTC. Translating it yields CASSSRDREKSGGYTF.